The count of the clone carrying this TCR beta chain is one. What it binds is unknown. Produced via immunoSEQ multiplex PCR; TCRdb's table is partial and in-frame only. Counted here are around 37,000 clones, 73% occurring once; the ten biggest clones make up about 35%. The entry originates in a study of vaccination effects on CD4 cells after COVID-19. The overall study: Samples came 142 and 148 days after COVID-19 diagnosis, before vaccination.

Sequencing was preceded by expansion of antigen-specific CD4+ T cells with viral peptide pools in the ViraFEST assay. Cells that had been cultured for about 10 days were the source of isolated CD4+ T cells. The infection with SARS-CoV-2 (confirmed by PCR) occurred in this person between March and December 2020. The CDR3 sequence is 19 residues long. V was cut by 2 bases and J by 0 bases, with 20 bases left in between. In germline, CDR1 is MGHRA, CDR2 YSYEKL. This TCR was sampled from a human donor who had a prior SARS-CoV-2 infection. Sequenced here: CD4+ T cells from PBMCs cultured with a peptide pool, sampled before COVID-19 vaccination. V usage is TRBV4-1 and J usage is TRBJ1-5; D perhaps matches TRBD1 (6 bases). CDR3 DNA sequence: TGCGCCAGCAGCCAAAAGATAACAAGGGGGACTTATAGCAATCAGCCCCAGCATTTT. As protein: CASSQKITRGTYSNQPQHF.